Shown below are 27 T cell receptor beta chains from a single sample sequenced in a study of blood T cell repertoires in COVID-19. Libraries were prepared by immunoSEQ multiplex PCR; TCRdb keeps only in-frame clonotypes and omits some of them. The data contain approximately 120,000 clones, roughly four fifths of them singletons. Sequencing was carried out using PBMCs or T cells enriched from blood (not recorded which). These receptors all come from a man aged 25 to 45 who had recovered from COVID-19.

The rearrangement joins TRBV6-6 to TRBJ2-1; 7 bases fit TRBD2. Germline V gene data show CDR1 as MNHNY and CDR2 as SVGAGI (reference sequence). The V gene end was trimmed by 5 bases and the J gene end by 7 bases; junction bases not matched to a gene: 11. The length of the CDR3 is 15 residues. CDR3 sequence (DNA): TGTGCCAGCAGTGGCCGGGGAGGGCCCAAGAATGAGCAGTTCTTC. Its protein is CASSGRGGPKNEQFF.

This clone has just one count. This chain joins TRBV2 and TRBJ2-1; TRBD2 matches at 8 bases. The CDR3 runs to 14 residues. J lost 9 bases, V lost 4 bases, and 8 bases had no gene match. Germline CDR1 reads SNHLY; CDR2 reads FYNNEI. The CDR3: CASSVGGAYAEQFF. The CDR3 DNA reads TGTGCCAGCAGTGTCGGGGGGGCCTACGCTGAGCAGTTCTTC.

This chain links TRBV10-3 with TRBJ1-1; 7 bases are shared with TRBD1. Looked up from germline, CDR1 is ENHRY and CDR2 is SYGVKD. J gave up 3 bases and V 7 bases, and 5 bases lay outside the gene matches. The CDR3 is made up of 13 amino acids. CDR3 region: CAITPGQDTEAFF. CDR3 coding DNA: TGTGCCATCACCCCAGGACAGGACACTGAAGCTTTCTTT.

The chain recombines TRBV7-3 with TRBJ2-1; TRBD2 matches 10 bases. Germline CDR1 and CDR2: SGHTA and FQGTGA. Germline trimming cut 5 bases from V and 15 bases from J; bases unmatched to any gene: 13. The CDR3 is 14 residues long. CDR3 loop: CASSPGSGRGARFF. For the CDR3, the DNA is TGTGCCAGCAGCCCCGGCAGCGGGAGGGGGGCGAGGTTCTTC. Based on the CDR3 plus reference TRBV7-3 and TRBJ2-1, the full variable domain is GAGVSQTPSNKVTEKGKYVELRCDPISGHTALYWYRQSLGQGPEFLIYFQGTGAADDSGLPNDRFFAVRPEGSVSTLKIQRTERGDSAVYLCASSPGSGRGARFFGPGTRLTVL.

The chain carries TRBV12-3 or TRBV12-4 and TRBJ1-1; TRBD1 aligns across 10 bases. V dropped 7 bases and J dropped 5; count of bases not matched to a gene: 4. The CDR3 consists of 13 residues. CDR3 nucleotide sequence: TGTGCCAGCACTCTGGACAGGGGGACTGAAGCTTTCTTT. Translating it yields CASTLDRGTEAFF.

This chain connects TRBV28 to TRBJ1-4, with D uncertain. V lost 2 bases, J lost 8 bases, and 18 bases lay in between. The CDR3 has 16 amino acids. Germline V lookup: CDR1 MDHEN, CDR2 SYDVKM. The CDR3 nucleotides read TGTGCCAGCAGTTTAAGTACGGTGAGAAGCGGGGAAAAACTGTTTTTT. Translating it yields CASSLSTVRSGEKLFF.

This clone was observed a few times. The rearrangement uses TRBV5-4 and TRBJ2-3, with 12 bases aligning to TRBD2. The length of the CDR3 is 16 residues. Germline V gene sequence: CDR1 SGHNT, CDR2 YYREEE (reference sequence). V was pared by 9 bases and J by 0 bases, with 8 bases of the junction left unmatched. Written as DNA, the CDR3 is TGTGCCATCGCCGGGACTAGCGGGTCTAGCACAGATACGCAGTATTTT. This gives the protein CAIAGTSGSSTDTQYF.

This rearrangement joins TRBV10-3 to TRBJ2-7; 7 bases fit TRBD1. From germline, CDR1 is ENHRY and CDR2 SYGVKD. V gave up 10 bases and J gave up 2 bases; unmatched junction bases: 8. This CDR3 is built from 13 residues. In DNA, the CDR3 is TGTGCCACGAGAGGGGGCGAGCCCTACGAGCAGTACGTC. Its translation: CATRGGEPYEQYV.

This chain connects TRBV2 to TRBJ2-7; 7 nucleotides align to TRBD1. Looked up from germline, CDR1 is SNHLY and CDR2 is FYNNEI. The trim removed 8 bases at V and 3 bases at J, leaving 7 bases unmatched. CDR3 size: 13 residues. Written as DNA, the CDR3 is TGTGCCAGCTCGGACAGGTCGGGCTACGAGCAGTACTTC. This encodes CASSDRSGYEQYF.

Details on this clone: The junction departs from the called germline gene at one end, perhaps through a read error. The rearrangement joins TRBV14 to TRBJ1-1; tentative D call: TRBD1 (5 bases). Germline V gives CDR1 SGHDN, CDR2 FVKESK. The CDR3 runs to 15 residues. The CDR3 DNA sequence: TGTGCCAGCAGCCAAGCGACAGCCCAGAACGCTGAAGCTTTCTTT. Translating gives CASSQATAQNAEAFF.

The chain employs TRBV29-1 and TRBJ2-1; 7 bases fit TRBD1. With 2 bases clipped from V and 4 bases from J, the junction kept 5 bases outside the gene matches. This CDR3 has 14 residues. Germline CDR1 is SQVTM and CDR2 is ANQGSEA. The CDR3 DNA follows: TGCAGCGTTGAACCGGGACAGATATACAATGAGCAGTTCTTC. This sequence encodes CSVEPGQIYNEQFF.

This clone came up a few times. The rearrangement uses TRBV5-1 and TRBJ1-1, with D possibly being TRBD1 (5 bases). This CDR3 spans 14 amino acids. Trimming took off 5 bases at V and 3 bases at J, with 14 bases between the two ends. CDR1 and CDR2 from the germline V gene are SGHRS and YFSETQ. CDR3 protein: CASSWRGGDTEAFF. In nucleotides, the CDR3 is TGCGCCAGCAGTTGGCGGGGAGGGGACACTGAAGCTTTCTTT.

The chain uses TRBV5-1 and TRBJ1-2; D perhaps matches TRBD1 (6 bases). Trimming cost V 4 bases and J 2 bases, with 18 bases left between them. Per the germline V gene, CDR1 is SGHRS and CDR2 is YFSETQ. The CDR3 runs to 16 residues. CDR3 coding DNA: TGCGCCAGCAGCGCTACACAGGGTTATGGGAACTATGGCTACACCTTC. It codes for CASSATQGYGNYGYTF.

This clone has just one count. The chain has TRBV9 and TRBJ1-3, with D possibly matching TRBD1 (5 bases). Germline CDR1 reads SGDLS; CDR2 reads YYNGEE. The V gene lost 3 bases and the J gene lost 0 bases, with 10 bases spanning the gap. This CDR3 is 15 amino acids long. The CDR3 is CASSGGGDSGNTIYF. In DNA, the CDR3 is TGTGCCAGCAGCGGTGGGGGGGACTCTGGAAACACCATATATTTT.

This rearrangement joins TRBV3-1 (or the pseudogene TRBV3-2) to TRBJ2-7; the D gene is possibly TRBD2 (5 bases). The CDR3 contains 17 residues. The germline gives CDR1 LGHDT, CDR2 YNNKEL (reference sequence). Deletions cut 4 bases from V and 3 bases from J, with 22 bases between. CDR3 nucleotide sequence: TGTGCCAGCAGCCTCGGGCGGACCGGCGGGTCCCGCTACGAGCAGTACTTC. This encodes CASSLGRTGGSRYEQYF.

The chain recombines TRBV18 with TRBJ2-7, with TRBD1 identical over 7 bases. Germline lookup yields CDR1 KGHSH and CDR2 LQKENI. Trimming removed 4 bases from V and 0 bases from J; junction bases left unmatched: 0. The CDR3 covers 13 residues. Written as DNA, the CDR3 is TGTGCCAGCTCACGGACAGGCTCCTACGAGCAGTACTTC. Encoded protein: CASSRTGSYEQYF. Drawing the rest from reference TRBV18 and TRBJ2-7, the complete variable domain is NAGVMQNPRHLVRRRGQEARLRCSPMKGHSHVYWYRQLPEEGLKFMVYLQKENIIDESGMPKERFSAEFPKEGPSILRIQQVVRGDSAAYFCASSRTGSYEQYFGPGTRLTVT.

The chain employs TRBV11-2 and TRBJ2-5; 9 positions match TRBD2. Germline trimming cut 5 bases from V and 1 base from J; bases unmatched to any gene: 8. CDR3 length: 16 residues. Per germline, CDR1 SGHAT and CDR2 FQNNGV. This CDR3 is CASSTRGGGGQETQYF. CDR3 nucleotide sequence: TGTGCCAGCAGCACCCGCGGGGGGGGTGGCCAAGAGACCCAGTACTTC.

The V and J genes are TRBV2 and TRBJ1-1, with TRBD1 matching over 8 bases. CDR1 is SNHLY, CDR2 FYNNEI, per germline. The CDR3 covers 16 residues. The trim removed 1 base at V and 1 base at J, leaving 5 bases unmatched. CDR3 amino acids: CASSEVAGGGNTEAFF. CDR3 DNA: TGTGCCAGCAGTGAAGTGGCAGGGGGCGGGAACACTGAAGCTTTCTTT.

The chain is built from TRBV5-1 and TRBJ2-5, with D perhaps matching TRBD2 (6 bases). V shed 0 bases and J shed 4 bases, with 13 bases lying between them. Germline CDR1 and CDR2: SGHRS and YFSETQ. CDR3 length: 15 residues. CDR3 loop: CASSLADGSTETQYF. Written as DNA, the CDR3 is TGCGCCAGCAGCTTGGCCGACGGGAGTACAGAGACCCAGTACTTC.

V gene TRBV5-1 combines with J gene TRBJ2-7; D gene unclear. The germline V gene has CDR1 SGHRS and CDR2 YFSETQ. CDR3 length: 14 amino acids. V lost 4 bases to trimming and J lost 5 bases, with 16 bases between them. The CDR3 region has the DNA TGCGCCAGCAGCCTAACGTTTGAACGGGACGAGCAGTACTTC. Amino acid sequence: CASSLTFERDEQYF.

V gene TRBV30 combines with J gene TRBJ2-1, with 10 bases fitting TRBD2. The V and J ends lost 2 bases and 0 bases, in that order; junction bases with no gene match: 4. The CDR3 consists of 16 residues. Germline V CDR1 and CDR2: GTSNPN, SVGIG (reference sequence). The CDR3 bases are TGTGCCTGGAGTCAGGGACTAGCGAACTCCTACAATGAGCAGTTCTTC. This sequence encodes CAWSQGLANSYNEQFF.

The chain employs TRBV19 and TRBJ2-3; TRBD2 matches 7 bases. Looked up from germline, CDR1 is LNHDA and CDR2 is SQIVND (reference sequence). The CDR3 spans 13 residues. V was clipped by 10 bases and J by 0 bases; unmatched bases: 4. CDR3 residues: CATQAGSTDTQYF. CDR3 nucleotide sequence: TGTGCCACTCAAGCGGGGAGCACAGATACGCAGTATTTT.

The chain uses TRBV6-5 and TRBJ1-5, with D possibly matching TRBD1 (6 bases). V was cut by 6 bases and J by 13 bases, with 16 bases left in between. This CDR3 contains 12 residues. In germline, CDR1 is MNHEY, CDR2 SVGAGI. The DNA for the CDR3 is TGTGCCAGCAGGACCCGGGACATAGGACAGCATTTT. Encoded protein: CASRTRDIGQHF.

The chain links TRBV21-1 to TRBJ2-7; TRBD1 was called by the table and not checked on the DNA. TRBV21-1 is reported as a pseudogene. The CDR3 totals 14 residues. The CDR3 reads CASSKGQGAYEQYF. In DNA, the CDR3 is TGTGCCAGCAGCAAGGGACAGGGGGCCTACGAGCAGTACTTC.

This clone was detected a few times. The J gene is TRBJ1-3, the V gene TRBV9; the D gene is possibly TRBD1 (6 bases). This CDR3 contains 15 residues. Trimming removed 4 bases from V and 4 bases from J, with 15 bases in between. Germline-derived CDR1 and CDR2 are SGDLS and YYNGEE. This CDR3 reads CASSIGQLEGNTIYF. The DNA for the CDR3 is TGTGCCAGCAGCATCGGACAGTTGGAGGGAAACACCATATATTTT.

The chain has TRBV10-1 and TRBJ2-3; 13 bases are shared with TRBD2. V lost 4 bases, J lost 0 bases, and 7 bases stayed unmatched. The CDR3 runs to 18 residues. CDR1 is WNHNN, CDR2 SYGVQD, per germline (reference sequence). The CDR3 DNA follows: TGCGCCAGCAGTGGGGGACTAGCGGGAAATCCTAGCACAGATACGCAGTATTTT. Its translation is CASSGGLAGNPSTDTQYF.

V usage is TRBV7-6 and J usage is TRBJ2-3; TRBD2 matches 8 bases. Germline V gene lookup returns CDR1 SGHVS and CDR2 FNYEAQ. The CDR3 spans 14 residues. After removal of 7 bases from V and 3 bases from J, the junction contained 6 bases not matched to a gene. The CDR3 DNA reads as TGTGCCAGCAACCCCCGGGGGGGTACAGATACGCAGTATTTT. It is translated as CASNPRGGTDTQYF.